The present T cell receptor beta chain was sequenced within a study of shared T cell receptors in the human thymus. Sequencing used immunoSEQ multiplex PCR; TCRdb keeps in-frame clones, though not all of them. The sample contains hundreds of thousands of clones, roughly 90% of which appear only once. V lost 2 bases, J lost 4 bases, and 8 bases lay in between. Germline V gives CDR1 MNHEY, CDR2 SMNVEV (reference sequence). The CDR3 extends over 13 amino acids. Separately, the same data were catalogued under a study of human thymus T cells. That work adds: It was healthy Finnish infants having corrective surgery for congenital heart defects who were the donors. Thymus specimens were resections from corrective heart surgery. In thymic and blood repertoires alike, V and J usage looked biased.

The sequencing sample was made of thymocytes. This TCR came from a boy in the first two years of life with a congenital heart defect. The V and J genes are TRBV27 and TRBJ1-2, with unresolved D. The CDR3 sequence is CASSLDPRYGYTF. In nucleotides, the CDR3 is TGTGCCAGCAGTTTAGATCCGCGCTATGGCTACACCTTC.